These T cell receptor beta chains were read from a single sample in a study of CD8+ T cells in alopecia areata. The method was immunoSEQ multiplex PCR; TCRdb's version includes in-frame clones alone and lacks a portion of them. Of 110,000 to 150,000 clones in the sample, about 47% were seen once. The sample was CD4+ T cells sorted from blood, taken at week 0. The source is a human donor with alopecia areata. Both conserved end residues are part of each CDR3. A D gene is named only where the DNA matches it firmly. Size values are once, few and many counts, or a class for expanded clones, and some rows have none.

abundance: .
v_gene: TRBV11-2
d_gene: .
j_gene: TRBJ1-5
CDR3aa: CASSPGLSNQPQHF
CDR3nt: TGTGCCAGCAGCCCGGGACTGAGCAATCAGCCCCAGCATTTT

abundance: .
v_gene: TRBV28
d_gene: .
j_gene: TRBJ2-7
CDR3aa: CASSGGSAYEQYF
CDR3nt: TGTGCCAGCAGTGGGGGGTCCGCCTACGAGCAGTACTTC

abundance: .
v_gene: TRBV6-5
d_gene: .
j_gene: TRBJ1-3
CDR3aa: CASTQSLSGNTIYF
CDR3nt: TGTGCCAGCACACAGTCCCTCTCTGGAAACACCATATATTTT

abundance: .
v_gene: TRBV29-1
d_gene: .
j_gene: TRBJ2-3
CDR3aa: CSVGSTDTQYF
CDR3nt: TGCAGCGTTGGGTCTACGGATACGCAGTATTTT

abundance: few
v_gene: TRBV15
d_gene: .
j_gene: TRBJ2-7
CDR3aa: CATSRSGGSGEQYF
CDR3nt: TGTGCCACCAGCAGATCTGGGGGGTCCGGCGAGCAGTACTTC

abundance: .
v_gene: TRBV9
d_gene: TRBD1
j_gene: TRBJ1-1
CDR3aa: CASSVYPGGHTEAFF
CDR3nt: TGTGCCAGCAGCGTATATCCAGGGGGCCACACTGAAGCTTTCTTT

abundance: .
v_gene: TRBV30
d_gene: TRBD1
j_gene: TRBJ1-5
CDR3aa: CAWTSTGEFQPQHF
CDR3nt: TGTGCCTGGACCTCGACAGGGGAATTTCAGCCCCAGCATTTT

abundance: .
v_gene: TRBV30
d_gene: .
j_gene: TRBJ2-1
CDR3aa: CAVLRRNEQFF
CDR3nt: TGTGCCGTACTGCGGCGGAATGAGCAGTTCTTC

abundance: few
v_gene: TRBV10-3
d_gene: TRBD2
j_gene: TRBJ2-1
CDR3aa: CAISVLAGGPNEQFF
CDR3nt: TGTGCCATCAGTGTTCTAGCGGGAGGGCCTAATGAGCAGTTCTTC

abundance: .
v_gene: TRBV29-1
d_gene: .
j_gene: TRBJ2-1
CDR3aa: CSVEVQGGGQFF
CDR3nt: TGCAGCGTTGAGGTACAAGGAGGGGGGCAGTTCTTC

abundance: .
v_gene: TRBV30
d_gene: .
j_gene: TRBJ2-6
CDR3aa: CAWSRTTGANVLTF
CDR3nt: TGTGCCTGGAGTAGGACAACTGGGGCCAACGTCCTGACTTTC

abundance: .
v_gene: TRBV30
d_gene: .
j_gene: TRBJ1-2
CDR3aa: CAWSADDISEGYTF
CDR3nt: TGTGCCTGGAGTGCCGATGACATATCTGAGGGCTACACCTTC

abundance: .
v_gene: TRBV29-1
d_gene: .
j_gene: TRBJ1-1
CDR3aa: CSAPSIGRTEAFF
CDR3nt: TGCAGCGCTCCCTCGATAGGGCGCACTGAAGCTTTCTTT

abundance: medium-sized
v_gene: TRBV12-5
d_gene: .
j_gene: TRBJ2-5
CDR3aa: CASGSGLQETQYF
CDR3nt: TGTGCTAGTGGTTCGGGACTTCAAGAGACCCAGTACTTC

abundance: .
v_gene: TRBV29-1
d_gene: .
j_gene: TRBJ2-3
CDR3aa: CSVGGTDTQYF
CDR3nt: TGCAGCGTCGGGGGCACAGATACGCAGTATTTT

abundance: many
v_gene: TRBV29-1
d_gene: .
j_gene: TRBJ2-4
CDR3aa: CSVEREKNIQYF
CDR3nt: TGCAGCGTTGAAAGGGAAAAAAACATTCAGTACTTC

abundance: .
v_gene: TRBV11-2
d_gene: TRBD1
j_gene: TRBJ1-1
CDR3aa: CASSSGTGNTEAFF
CDR3nt: TGTGCCAGCAGCTCGGGGACAGGGAACACTGAAGCTTTCTTT

abundance: .
v_gene: TRBV7-2
d_gene: .
j_gene: TRBJ2-3
CDR3aa: CASSFDGQMGTDTQYF
CDR3nt: TGTGCCAGCAGCTTTGATGGACAAATGGGCACAGATACGCAGTATTTT

abundance: .
v_gene: TRBV5-1
d_gene: .
j_gene: TRBJ2-7
CDR3aa: CASSISGGYYEQYF
CDR3nt: TGCGCCAGCAGCATATCGGGCGGGTACTACGAGCAGTACTTC

abundance: .
v_gene: TRBV15
d_gene: .
j_gene: TRBJ2-5
CDR3aa: CATSRGFAAGNF
CDR3nt: .

abundance: .
v_gene: TRBV5-1
d_gene: .
j_gene: TRBJ2-7
CDR3aa: CASSLERASYEQYF
CDR3nt: TGCGCCAGCAGCTTGGAGCGGGCCTCCTACGAGCAGTACTTC

abundance: .
v_gene: TRBV2
d_gene: .
j_gene: TRBJ2-7
CDR3aa: CASKQSYEQYF
CDR3nt: TGTGCCAGCAAACAGTCCTACGAGCAGTACTTC

abundance: few
v_gene: TRBV5-1
d_gene: TRBD1
j_gene: TRBJ1-1
CDR3aa: CASSLQGAGTEAFF
CDR3nt: TGCGCCAGCAGCTTACAGGGGGCTGGCACTGAAGCTTTCTTT

abundance: once
v_gene: TRBV4-3
d_gene: TRBD2
j_gene: TRBJ2-2
CDR3aa: CASSQAPGLASGELFF
CDR3nt: TGCGCCAGCAGCCAAGCACCGGGACTAGCTTCCGGGGAGCTGTTTTTT

abundance: .
v_gene: TRBV10-3
d_gene: .
j_gene: TRBJ1-3
CDR3aa: CAITPGSFSGNTIYF
CDR3nt: TGTGCCATCACTCCCGGGTCCTTCTCTGGAAACACCATATATTTT

abundance: .
v_gene: TRBV7-9
d_gene: TRBD2
j_gene: TRBJ2-7
CDR3aa: CASSPPGGRQYEQYF
CDR3nt: TGTGCCAGCAGCCCCCCTGGCGGGAGGCAGTACGAGCAGTACTTC